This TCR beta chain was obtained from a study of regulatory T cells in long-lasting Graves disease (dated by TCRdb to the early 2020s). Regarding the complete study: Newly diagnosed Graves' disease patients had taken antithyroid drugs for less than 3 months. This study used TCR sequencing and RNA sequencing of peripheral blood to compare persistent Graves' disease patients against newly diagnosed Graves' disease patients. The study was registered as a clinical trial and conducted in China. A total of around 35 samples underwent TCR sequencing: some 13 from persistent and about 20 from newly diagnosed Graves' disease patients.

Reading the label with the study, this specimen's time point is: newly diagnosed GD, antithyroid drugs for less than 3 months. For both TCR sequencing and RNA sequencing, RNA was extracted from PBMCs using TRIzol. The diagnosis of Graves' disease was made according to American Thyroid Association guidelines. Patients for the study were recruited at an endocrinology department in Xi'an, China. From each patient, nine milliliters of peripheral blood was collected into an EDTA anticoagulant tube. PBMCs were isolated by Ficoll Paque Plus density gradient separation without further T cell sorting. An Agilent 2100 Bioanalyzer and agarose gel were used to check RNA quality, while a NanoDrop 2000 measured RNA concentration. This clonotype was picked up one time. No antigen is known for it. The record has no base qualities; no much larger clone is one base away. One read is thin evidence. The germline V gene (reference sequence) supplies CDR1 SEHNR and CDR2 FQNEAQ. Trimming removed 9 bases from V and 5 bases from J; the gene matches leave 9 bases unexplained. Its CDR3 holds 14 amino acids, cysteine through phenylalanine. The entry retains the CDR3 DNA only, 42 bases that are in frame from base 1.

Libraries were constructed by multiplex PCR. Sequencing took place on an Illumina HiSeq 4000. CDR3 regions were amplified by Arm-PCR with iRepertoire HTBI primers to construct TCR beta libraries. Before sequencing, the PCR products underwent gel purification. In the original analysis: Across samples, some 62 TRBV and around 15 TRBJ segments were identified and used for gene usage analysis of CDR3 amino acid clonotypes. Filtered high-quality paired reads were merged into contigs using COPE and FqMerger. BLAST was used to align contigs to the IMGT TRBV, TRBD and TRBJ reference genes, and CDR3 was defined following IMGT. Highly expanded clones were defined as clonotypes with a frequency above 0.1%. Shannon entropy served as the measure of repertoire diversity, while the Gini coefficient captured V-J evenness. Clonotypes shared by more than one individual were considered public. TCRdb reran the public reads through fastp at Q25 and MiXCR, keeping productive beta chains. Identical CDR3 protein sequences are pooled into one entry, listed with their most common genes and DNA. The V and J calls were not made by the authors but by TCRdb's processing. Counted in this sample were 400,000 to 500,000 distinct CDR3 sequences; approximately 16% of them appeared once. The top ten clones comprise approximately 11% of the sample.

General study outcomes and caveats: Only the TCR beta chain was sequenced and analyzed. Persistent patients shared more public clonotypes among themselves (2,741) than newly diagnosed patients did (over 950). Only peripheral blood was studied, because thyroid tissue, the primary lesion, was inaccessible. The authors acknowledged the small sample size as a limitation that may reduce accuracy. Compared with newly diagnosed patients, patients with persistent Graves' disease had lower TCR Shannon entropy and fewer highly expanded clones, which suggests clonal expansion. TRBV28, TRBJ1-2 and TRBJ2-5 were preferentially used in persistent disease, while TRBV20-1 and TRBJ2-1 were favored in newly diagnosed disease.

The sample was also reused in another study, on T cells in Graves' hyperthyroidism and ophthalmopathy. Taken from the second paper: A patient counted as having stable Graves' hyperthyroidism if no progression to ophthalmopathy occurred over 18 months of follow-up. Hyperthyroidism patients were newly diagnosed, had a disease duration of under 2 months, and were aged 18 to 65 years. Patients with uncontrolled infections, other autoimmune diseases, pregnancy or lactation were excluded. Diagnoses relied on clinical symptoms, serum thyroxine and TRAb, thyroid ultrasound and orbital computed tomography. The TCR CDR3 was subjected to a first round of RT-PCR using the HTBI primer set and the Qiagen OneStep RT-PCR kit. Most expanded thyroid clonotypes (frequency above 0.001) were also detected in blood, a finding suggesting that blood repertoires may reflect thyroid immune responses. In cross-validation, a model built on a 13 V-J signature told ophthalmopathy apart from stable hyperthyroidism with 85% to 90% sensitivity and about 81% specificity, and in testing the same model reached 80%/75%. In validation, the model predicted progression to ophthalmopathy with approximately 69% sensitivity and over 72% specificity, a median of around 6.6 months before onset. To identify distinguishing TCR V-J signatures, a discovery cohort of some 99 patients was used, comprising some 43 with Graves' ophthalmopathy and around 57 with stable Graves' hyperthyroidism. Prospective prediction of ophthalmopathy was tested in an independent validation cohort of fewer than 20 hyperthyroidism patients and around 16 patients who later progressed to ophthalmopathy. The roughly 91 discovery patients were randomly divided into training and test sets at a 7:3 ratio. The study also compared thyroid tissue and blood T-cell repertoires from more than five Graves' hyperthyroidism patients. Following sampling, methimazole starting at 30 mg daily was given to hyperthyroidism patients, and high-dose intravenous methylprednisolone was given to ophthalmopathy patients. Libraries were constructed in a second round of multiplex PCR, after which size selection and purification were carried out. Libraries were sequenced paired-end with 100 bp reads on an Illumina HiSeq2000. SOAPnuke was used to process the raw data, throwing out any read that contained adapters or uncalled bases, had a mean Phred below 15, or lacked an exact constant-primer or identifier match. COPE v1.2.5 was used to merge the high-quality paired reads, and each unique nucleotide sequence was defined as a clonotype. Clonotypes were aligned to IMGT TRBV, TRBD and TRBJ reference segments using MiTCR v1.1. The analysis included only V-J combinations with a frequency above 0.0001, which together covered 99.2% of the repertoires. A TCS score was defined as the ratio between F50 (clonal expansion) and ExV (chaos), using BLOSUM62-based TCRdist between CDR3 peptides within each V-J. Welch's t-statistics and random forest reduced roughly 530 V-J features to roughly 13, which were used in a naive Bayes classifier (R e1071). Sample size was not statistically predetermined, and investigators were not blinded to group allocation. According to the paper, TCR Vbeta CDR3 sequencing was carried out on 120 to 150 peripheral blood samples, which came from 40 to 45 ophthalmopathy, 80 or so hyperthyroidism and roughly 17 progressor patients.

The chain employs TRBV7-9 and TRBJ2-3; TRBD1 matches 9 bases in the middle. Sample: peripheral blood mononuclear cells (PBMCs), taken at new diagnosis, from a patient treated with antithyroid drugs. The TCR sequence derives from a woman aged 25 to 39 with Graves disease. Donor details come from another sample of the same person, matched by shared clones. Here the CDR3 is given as CASNRGRLLDTQYF. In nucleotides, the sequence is TGTGCCAGTAACAGGGGGCGGCTCTTAGATACGCAGTATTTT.